The 24 T cell receptor beta chains in this list originate from one sample, sequenced in a study of blood T cell repertoires in COVID-19. Some clones are missing from TCRdb's copy, which holds only in-frame ones; the method was immunoSEQ multiplex PCR. The sample consists of 35,000 to 45,000 clones, over 65% of them appearing once. Sequencing was performed on peripheral blood. These receptors were collected from a man of 80 years or more with acute or convalescent COVID-19.

This clone is a singleton in its sample. The V gene is TRBV3-1 (or the pseudogene TRBV3-2), the J gene TRBJ1-1; the D gene is possibly TRBD1 (6 bases). The CDR3 runs to 16 residues. The germline gives CDR1 LGHDT, CDR2 YNNKEL (reference sequence). Trimming left V 1 base short and J 4 bases short, with 16 bases between. CDR3 nucleotides: TGTGCCAGCAGCCAAGTCGGCGGGGGGCAGGGCACTGAAGCTTTCTTT. Its protein product is CASSQVGGGQGTEAFF.

As regards this clone: Relative to the germline gene, one junction end is altered; a read error may explain this. The chain combines TRBV27 with TRBJ2-2, with 11 nucleotides matching TRBD2. The CDR3 covers 17 residues. The germline gives CDR1 MNHEY, CDR2 SMNVEV (reference sequence). The CDR3 region is CASSLSGLAGNTGELFF. The CDR3 region has the DNA TGTGCCAGCAGTCTATCAGGACTAGCGGGTAACACCGGGGAGCTGTTTTTT.

The J gene is TRBJ1-5, the V gene TRBV6-5, with a tentative D call TRBD1 (5 bases). Germline lookup yields CDR1 MNHEY and CDR2 SVGAGI. The CDR3 spans 15 residues. Trimming took off 4 bases at V and 5 bases at J, with 15 bases between the two ends. The CDR3 nucleotides are TGTGCCAGCAGTTTGGGAGGGCAGGGCCATCAGCCCCAGCATTTT. Protein product: CASSLGGQGHQPQHF.

This clone was observed a handful of times. The J gene is TRBJ1-6, the V gene TRBV30; 9 bases fit TRBD1. CDR1 is GTSNPN and CDR2 is SVGIG in the germline V gene (reference sequence). The CDR3 sequence is 14 residues long. Germline trimming cut 2 bases from V and 8 bases from J; bases unmatched to any gene: 4. In DNA, the CDR3 is TGTGCCTGGAGTACAGGGGGCATTTATTCACCCCTCCACTTT. Its protein is CAWSTGGIYSPLHF.

V gene TRBV5-5 combines with J gene TRBJ2-6, with TRBD1 identical over 9 bases. The junction had 5 bases not matched to a gene; V was cut back by 3 bases and J by 7 bases. Germline CDR1 and CDR2: SGHKS and YYEKEE (reference sequence). This CDR3 has 15 residues. As DNA, the CDR3 is TGTGCCAGCAGCTGGGACAGGGCCGGCGCCAACGTCCTGACTTTC. This encodes CASSWDRAGANVLTF.

This clone was detected only a few times. The rearrangement links TRBV15 to TRBJ2-1, with D maybe TRBD1 (5 bases). The CDR3 runs 16 residues. V lost 3 bases, J lost 4 bases, and 16 bases lay in between. Germline CDR1 reads LNHNV; CDR2 reads YYDKDF (reference sequence). CDR3 residues: CATSSRPGSGYNEQFF. The CDR3 DNA follows: TGTGCCACCAGCAGCCGCCCAGGGTCCGGATACAATGAGCAGTTCTTC.

The gene calls are TRBV6-5 and TRBJ2-7; tentatively, D is TRBD1 (5 bases). Germline CDR1 reads MNHEY; CDR2 reads SVGAGI. V shed 6 bases and J shed 4 bases, with 19 bases lying between them. The CDR3 totals 15 residues. The CDR3 loop is CASRDGWGQGYEQYF. CDR3 nucleotide sequence: TGTGCCAGCAGAGATGGGTGGGGCCAAGGGTACGAGCAGTACTTC.

The DNA of the CDR3 is TGCGCCAGCAGCAGACTAGCGGGAGCCGGGGAGCTGTTTTTT. It encodes CASSRLAGAGELFF. The chain has TRBV5-1 and TRBJ2-2, with 12 bases identical to TRBD2. Per germline, CDR1 SGHRS and CDR2 YFSETQ. This CDR3 has 14 amino acids. The V and J ends lost 4 bases and 6 bases, in that order; junction bases with no gene match: 1.

The chain's CDR3 is CAISETGTGPTYEQYF. The CDR3, as DNA: TGTGCCATCAGTGAGACGGGGACAGGCCCCACCTACGAGCAGTACTTC. The genes are TRBV10-3 and TRBJ2-7, with TRBD1 matching 8 bases. CDR1 is ENHRY, CDR2 SYGVKD, per germline. Unmatched junction bases numbered 8, after V lost 2 bases and J lost 2 bases. This CDR3 spans 16 amino acids.

This clone was picked up one time. The CDR3 sequence is CASSPWTGDEQYF. CDR3 nucleotide sequence: TGTGCCAGCAGTCCCTGGACAGGGGACGAGCAGTACTTC. The gene calls are TRBV27 and TRBJ2-7; 9 nucleotides match TRBD1. Germline V gene lookup returns CDR1 MNHEY and CDR2 SMNVEV (reference sequence). Trimming took 5 bases from V and 5 from J; bases not matched to a gene: 4. The CDR3 has 13 residues.

This chain joins TRBV7-2 and TRBJ2-1, with D maybe TRBD2 (6 bases). Germline values: CDR1 SGHTA, CDR2 FQGNSA. The CDR3 runs to 15 residues. The V and J ends lost 1 base and 4 bases respectively, with 11 bases between them. The CDR3 DNA reads TGTGCCAGCAGCTTAGGGAGGGCCTCGTACAATGAGCAGTTCTTC. Translated: CASSLGRASYNEQFF. Full variable domain (missing parts from reference TRBV7-2 and TRBJ2-1): GAGVSQSPSNKVTEKGKDVELRCDPISGHTALYWYRQSLGQGLEFLIYFQGNSAPDKSGLPSDRFSAERTGGSVSTLTIQRTQQEDSAVYLCASSLGRASYNEQFFGPGTRLTVL.

This clone was detected once. V usage is TRBV7-6 and J usage is TRBJ2-7; 10 positions agree with TRBD2. Losses at the gene ends were 4 bases for V and 5 bases for J; bases not matched to a gene: 8. Germline CDR1 and CDR2: SGHVS and FNYEAQ. The CDR3 has 15 residues. CDR3 nucleotide sequence: TGTGCCAGCAGCTCCCGGCTAGCGGGAGTTAACGAGCAGTACTTC. Translating gives CASSSRLAGVNEQYF. Together with reference TRBV7-6 and TRBJ2-7, the CDR3 gives the full variable domain: GAGVSQSPRYKVTKRGQDVALRCDPISGHVSLYWYRQALGQGPEFLTYFNYEAQQDKSGLPNDRFSAERPEGSISTLTIQRTEQRDSAMYRCASSSRLAGVNEQYFGPGTRLTVT.

The chain employs TRBV3-1 (or the pseudogene TRBV3-2) and TRBJ2-3; 9 nucleotides align to TRBD1. J lost 4 bases, V lost 5 bases, and 10 bases had no gene match. The CDR3 loop spans 16 amino acids. Germline V gives CDR1 LGHDT, CDR2 YNNKEL (reference sequence). This CDR3 is CASSSMGQGSADTQYF. The CDR3 nucleotides are TGTGCCAGCAGCTCGATGGGACAGGGAAGTGCAGATACGCAGTATTTT.

The chain has TRBV7-3 and TRBJ2-1; 7 positions agree with TRBD2. CDR3 length equals 16 residues. Germline CDR1 is SGHTA and CDR2 is FQGTGA. The V gene end was trimmed by 5 bases and the J gene end by 7 bases; junction bases not matched to a gene: 14. Here the CDR3 reads CASSLQGLVPQNEQFF. CDR3 nucleotide sequence: TGTGCCAGCAGCCTTCAAGGACTAGTTCCACAAAATGAGCAGTTCTTC. The entire variable domain, with the rest obtained from reference TRBV7-3 and TRBJ2-1, is as follows: GAGVSQTPSNKVTEKGKYVELRCDPISGHTALYWYRQSLGQGPEFLIYFQGTGAADDSGLPNDRFFAVRPEGSVSTLKIQRTERGDSAVYLCASSLQGLVPQNEQFFGPGTRLTVL.

This clone appeared a few times. The chain links TRBV6-5 to TRBJ1-4, with a tentative D call TRBD1 (6 bases). The V end lost 5 bases, the J end lost 8 bases, and 15 bases lay between the germline ends. Per germline, CDR1 MNHEY and CDR2 SVGAGI. This CDR3 comprises 14 residues. CDR3 protein: CASSPREGGEKLFF. The CDR3, as DNA: TGTGCCAGCAGTCCCAGGGAGGGGGGAGAAAAACTGTTTTTT.

This chain connects TRBV7-2 to TRBJ1-6, with 8 positions matching TRBD1. The germline CDR1 and CDR2 sequences are SGHTA and FQGNSA. The V segment lost 5 bases and the J segment 7 bases; nucleotides outside the gene matches: 1. The length of the CDR3 is 13 residues. The CDR3 protein is CASSGQGNSPLHF. The CDR3 DNA reads as TGTGCCAGCAGCGGACAGGGAAATTCACCCCTCCACTTT.

The rearrangement joins TRBV2 to TRBJ2-2; 8 nucleotides match TRBD2. The germline gives CDR1 SNHLY, CDR2 FYNNEI. J gave up 7 bases and V 6 bases, and 10 bases lay outside the gene matches. CDR3 length: 15 amino acids. The chain's CDR3 is CASRPDSGKVGELFF. DNA for the CDR3: TGTGCCAGCAGACCTGATAGCGGGAAAGTCGGGGAGCTGTTTTTT.

This clone was recorded only once. The rearrangement uses TRBV24-1 and TRBJ2-7, with a tentative D call TRBD2 (5 bases). Trimming shortened V by 9 bases and J by 1 base, and 21 bases separated the two germline ends. CDR3 length equals 16 residues. Germline lookup yields CDR1 KGHDR and CDR2 SFDVKD. This CDR3 reads CATDACGRRSSYEQYF. CDR3 sequence (DNA): TGTGCCACCGACGCCTGCGGGCGCCGATCATCCTACGAGCAGTACTTC.

The gene calls are TRBV14 and TRBJ2-7; 9 bases agree with TRBD1. Germline V gene sequence: CDR1 SGHDN, CDR2 FVKESK. Trimming removed 4 bases from V and 5 bases from J; junction bases left unmatched: 9. This CDR3 has 15 amino acids. CDR3 DNA sequence: TGTGCCAGCAGCCTCGCCCGGACAGGGGACCACGAGCAGTACTTC. Translated, it gives CASSLARTGDHEQYF.

The chain is built from TRBV28 and TRBJ2-1; perhaps TRBD2 as D (7 bases). Germline V lookup: CDR1 MDHEN, CDR2 SYDVKM. Trimming stripped 7 bases from V and 9 bases from J, with 19 bases between. The CDR3 has 14 residues. In DNA, the CDR3 is TGTGCCAGCAAACCTAGCGGACAGCAGGGTGAGCAGTTCTTC. Translating it yields CASKPSGQQGEQFF. Full variable domain (remainder filled in from reference TRBV28 and TRBJ2-1): DVKVTQSSRYLVKRTGEKVFLECVQDMDHENMFWYRQDPGLGLRLIYFSYDVKMKEKGDIPEGYSVSREKKERFSLILESASTNQTSMYLCASKPSGQQGEQFFGPGTRLTVL.

J is TRBJ2-7 and V is TRBV21-1; the table's D call TRBD1 went unverified against the DNA. TRBV21-1 is labeled a pseudogene. The CDR3 is 12 amino acids. CDR3 sequence: CASRDRADEQYF. The CDR3 DNA sequence: TGTGCCAGCAGGGACAGGGCTGACGAGCAGTACTTC.

The chain recombines TRBV29-1 with TRBJ1-2, with TRBD1 matching over 7 bases. CDR3 length: 12 amino acids. Trimming at V came to 6 bases and at J to 8 bases, leaving 9 bases not matched to a gene. The germline V gene has CDR1 SQVTM and CDR2 ANQGSEA. CDR3 loop: CSVLQGSYGYTF. The CDR3 DNA sequence: TGCAGCGTCTTACAGGGGTCCTACGGCTACACCTTC.

The chain carries TRBV7-2 and TRBJ2-3; 11 bases align to TRBD2. CDR3 size: 16 residues. With 2 bases clipped from V and 4 bases from J, the junction kept 5 bases outside the gene matches. Germline V gene data show CDR1 as SGHTA and CDR2 as FQGNSA. In DNA, the CDR3 is TGTGCCAGCAGCTTAAGACTAGCGGGACCCGCAGATACGCAGTATTTT. Residues: CASSLRLAGPADTQYF.

This clone has ten or more counts. The chain uses TRBV6-1 and TRBJ2-7, with D possibly being TRBD2 (5 bases). Germline values: CDR1 MNHNS, CDR2 SASEGT. V lost 2 bases and J 5 bases, leaving 10 bases between the germline ends. The CDR3 sequence is 13 residues long. The CDR3 reads CASSERYGDEQYF. CDR3 nucleotides: TGTGCCAGCAGTGAAAGGTACGGGGACGAGCAGTACTTC.